These 28 T cell receptor beta chains came from one sample sequenced in a study of T cell responses to AZD1222 COVID-19 vaccine. TCRdb's copy holds only in-frame clones and misses some; the assay was immunoSEQ multiplex PCR. Among approximately 150,000 clones listed, roughly 91% were seen once. This material consisted of peripheral blood, taken 28 days after the second AZD1222 dose. The receptor source for this set is an adult who received the AZD1222 COVID-19 vaccine.

The chain joins TRBV6-6 to TRBJ1-5; D unclear. The CDR3 spans 16 residues. Germline values: CDR1 MNHNY, CDR2 SVGAGI (reference sequence). The V and J ends lost 2 bases and 0 bases respectively, with 11 bases between them. The CDR3 coding sequence is TGTGCCAGCAGTTACGGTGCCAGCAATAGCAATCAGCCCCAGCATTTT. This translates into CASSYGASNSNQPQHF.

The rearrangement links TRBV4-2 to TRBJ2-2; the match to TRBD2 covers 10 bases. V trimming: 1 base; J trimming: 5 bases; junction bases outside the gene matches: 4. Germline CDR1 and CDR2: LGHNA and YNFKEQ. The CDR3 has 16 residues. The CDR3 DNA reads TGTGCCAGCAGCCAAGCCGGGACTAGCGCGACCGGGGAGCTGTTTTTT. It codes for CASSQAGTSATGELFF.

The chain employs TRBV3-1 (or the pseudogene TRBV3-2) and TRBJ2-7, with 7 bases matching TRBD2. The CDR3 runs 14 residues. Trimming at V came to 4 bases and at J to 3 bases, leaving 6 bases not matched to a gene. CDR1 is LGHDT and CDR2 is YNNKEL in the germline V gene (reference sequence). This CDR3 is CASSREGSNYEQYF. DNA of the CDR3: TGTGCCAGCAGCCGGGAGGGCTCGAACTACGAGCAGTACTTC.

The gene calls are TRBV2 and TRBJ1-2; 8 nucleotides agree with TRBD1. Germline CDR1 is SNHLY and CDR2 is FYNNEI. CDR3 size: 12 residues. V lost 8 bases, J lost 8 bases, and 7 bases stayed unmatched. CDR3 sequence: CASLTGVMGYTF. The CDR3 DNA follows: TGTGCCAGCTTGACAGGGGTTATGGGCTACACCTTC. Drawing the rest from reference TRBV2 and TRBJ1-2, the complete variable domain is EPEVTQTPSHQVTQMGQEVILRCVPISNHLYFYWYRQILGQKVEFLVSFYNNEISEKSEIFDDQFSVERPDGSNFTLKIRSTKLEDSAMYFCASLTGVMGYTFGSGTRLTVV.

The chain carries TRBV7-9 and TRBJ1-5, with 8 bases aligning to TRBD1. V lost 5 bases, J lost 1 base, and 4 bases stayed unmatched. The CDR3 contains 15 residues. The germline V gene encodes CDR1 SEHNR and CDR2 FQNEAQ (reference sequence). In nucleotides, the CDR3 is TGTGCCAGCAGCCCCACAGGGGGGAGCAATCAGCCCCAGCATTTT. Encoded protein: CASSPTGGSNQPQHF.

This chain connects TRBV27 to TRBJ1-2; 7 bases are shared with TRBD1. V dropped 2 bases and J dropped 8; count of bases not matched to a gene: 11. Looked up from germline, CDR1 is MNHEY and CDR2 is SMNVEV (reference sequence). This CDR3 has 15 amino acids. CDR3 sequence reads: CASSLDRVSVGGYTF. DNA for the CDR3: TGTGCCAGCAGTTTAGACAGGGTTTCCGTTGGAGGCTACACCTTC.

This chain uses TRBV30 with TRBJ1-6; D is possibly TRBD1 (6 bases). Trimming removed 3 bases from V and 6 bases from J, with 12 bases in between. Germline V CDR1 and CDR2: GTSNPN, SVGIG (reference sequence). CDR3 size: 14 residues. CDR3 loop: CAWSAGQINSPLHF. The DNA of the CDR3 is TGTGCCTGGAGCGCAGGACAGATTAATTCACCCCTCCACTTT.

The chain joins TRBV21-1 to TRBJ2-7; the D call in the table, TRBD2, was not verified against the DNA. TRBV21-1 is given as a pseudogene. This CDR3 region has 15 residues. The CDR3 DNA reads as TGTGCCAGCAGCAAATGTAAGGGAGATTGCTACGAGCAGTACTTC. This sequence encodes CASSKCKGDCYEQYF.

The chain joins TRBV6-6 to TRBJ1-1, with TRBD1 matching 8 bases. There are 14 residues in the CDR3. Per the germline V gene, CDR1 is MNHNY and CDR2 is SVGAGI (reference sequence). V lost 0 bases and J lost 8; bases outside the gene matches: 5. The CDR3 DNA reads as TGTGCCAGCAGTTACTCTGGACAGGGCGGGGAAGCTTTCTTT. It is translated as CASSYSGQGGEAFF.

The rearrangement uses TRBV5-4 and TRBJ2-3; 10 bases map to TRBD2. Germline V lookup: CDR1 SGHNT, CDR2 YYREEE (reference sequence). The CDR3 totals 17 residues. J lost 7 bases, V lost 6 bases, and 17 bases had no gene match. The CDR3 DNA is TGTGCCAGCACCGACGGTGGGACTAGCGTCATTCGGAATACGCAGTATTTT. It encodes CASTDGGTSVIRNTQYF. The variable domain in full, with the rest retrieved from reference TRBV5-4 and TRBJ2-3, is ETGVTQSPTHLIKTRGQQVTLRCSSQSGHNTVSWYQQALGQGPQFIFQYYREEENGRGNFPPRFSGLQFPNYSSELNVNALELDDSALYLCASTDGGTSVIRNTQYFGPGTRLTVL.

This chain joins TRBV6-1 and TRBJ1-6, with D unclear. The CDR3 has 18 residues. Germline-derived CDR1 and CDR2 are MNHNS and SASEGT. Trimming shortened V by 3 bases and J by 3 bases, and 18 bases separated the two germline ends. In DNA form, the CDR3 reads TGTGCCAGCAGTGAGGTAGAGAACCGGGGTTACTATAATTCACCCCTCCACTTT. Translated: CASSEVENRGYYNSPLHF.

This chain joins TRBV7-9 and TRBJ2-7, with D tentatively TRBD1 or TRBD2 (5 bases each). V was shortened by 5 bases and J by 5 bases, with 19 bases between the two germline ends. The CDR3 is 15 amino acids. Germline assignment: CDR1 SEHNR and CDR2 FQNEAQ (reference sequence). The CDR3 region is CASSPTYGARHEQYF. The CDR3 nucleotides read TGTGCCAGCAGCCCAACATACGGGGCCAGGCACGAGCAGTACTTC.

The chain links TRBV7-2 to TRBJ2-2, with 7 positions matching TRBD2. V lost 5 bases and J lost 5; bases outside the gene matches: 8. In germline, CDR1 is SGHTA, CDR2 FQGNSA. The CDR3 contains 15 residues. The CDR3 bases are TGTGCCAGCAGCCTACTAGCGCCAGGGACCGGGGAGCTGTTTTTT. This gives the protein CASSLLAPGTGELFF.

This rearrangement joins TRBV9 to TRBJ2-3; 7 bases match TRBD1. Trimming cost V 5 bases and J 3 bases; bases outside gene matches: 3. Germline V CDR1 and CDR2: SGDLS, YYNGEE. The CDR3 totals 13 residues. The CDR3 loop is CASRGQFTDTQYF. CDR3 DNA sequence: TGTGCCAGCAGGGGACAGTTTACAGATACGCAGTATTTT.

The V call is TRBV6-1, the J call TRBJ1-2; TRBD1 agrees at 7 bases. The length of the CDR3 is 14 residues. The germline CDR1 and CDR2 sequences are MNHNS and SASEGT. The V and J ends lost 0 bases and 3 bases, in that order; junction bases with no gene match: 1. The CDR3 sequence is CASSEAQGDYGYTF. CDR3 in DNA: TGTGCCAGCAGTGAAGCGCAGGGGGACTATGGCTACACCTTC.

This clone was recorded only once. This chain uses TRBV19 with TRBJ1-2, with D maybe TRBD1 (5 bases). CDR3 size: 13 residues. Germline loops: CDR1 LNHDA, CDR2 SQIVND (reference sequence). V gave up 3 bases and J gave up 3 bases, with 8 bases separating them. As DNA, the CDR3 is TGTGCCAGTAGTATGGGGGTTTACTATGGCTACACCTTC. Translation: CASSMGVYYGYTF.

This clone was observed once. This chain joins TRBV25-1 and TRBJ2-2, with 12 bases lining up with TRBD2. Germline CDR1 and CDR2: MGHDK and SYGVNS. This CDR3 contains 15 residues. The V gene end was trimmed by 6 bases and the J gene end by 7 bases; junction bases not matched to a gene: 6. The CDR3 protein is CASRTSGGPGGELFF. The DNA for the CDR3 is TGTGCCAGCAGGACTAGCGGGGGTCCGGGCGGGGAGCTGTTTTTT.

CDR3 amino acids: CASSRTGGVNNSPLHF. Here the CDR3 DNA reads TGTGCCAGCAGCCGGACAGGGGGCGTCAATAATTCACCCCTCCACTTT. The V and J genes are TRBV7-9 and TRBJ1-6; 11 bases match TRBD1. CDR3 size: 16 residues. Germline V gives CDR1 SEHNR, CDR2 FQNEAQ (reference sequence). Trimming took 5 bases from V and 5 from J; bases not matched to a gene: 5.

The V gene is TRBV3-1 (or the pseudogene TRBV3-2), the J gene TRBJ2-7; D call uncertain. The CDR3 contains 14 residues. V lost 0 bases, J lost 7 bases, and 13 bases lay in between. In germline, CDR1 is LGHDT, CDR2 YNNKEL (reference sequence). For the CDR3, the DNA is TGTGCCAGCAGCCAAGAGTTAATCCCAGCGGAGCAGTACTTC. Residues: CASSQELIPAEQYF.

The chain has TRBV7-9 and TRBJ1-6, with no clear D. CDR3 length: 14 residues. The V gene's germline CDR1 is SEHNR and CDR2 FQNEAQ (reference sequence). Trimming removed 1 base from V and 9 bases from J, with 10 bases in between. The DNA for the CDR3 is TGTGCCAGCAGCTTAGAGTTTGGGAGTTCACCCCTCCACTTT. Translated: CASSLEFGSSPLHF.

The chain joins TRBV5-1 to TRBJ1-4; 7 nucleotides align to TRBD1. The CDR3 runs 16 residues. The V segment lost 4 bases and the J segment 3 bases; nucleotides outside the gene matches: 9. Germline V gene lookup returns CDR1 SGHRS and CDR2 YFSETQ. CDR3 nucleotide sequence: TGCGCCAGCAGCCCGGACCCGGGACAGCCTAATGAAAAACTGTTTTTT. It encodes CASSPDPGQPNEKLFF.

This chain uses TRBV6-5 with TRBJ1-4; tentatively, D is TRBD1 (5 bases). The V and J ends lost 11 bases and 4 bases respectively, with 14 bases between them. Looked up from germline, CDR1 is MNHEY and CDR2 is SVGAGI. There are 13 residues in the CDR3. CDR3 region: CAGAWDLNEKLFF. The CDR3 DNA is TGTGCCGGGGCCTGGGACCTTAATGAAAAACTGTTTTTT.

This clone has more than one count but fewer than ten. This sequence joins TRBV10-1 and TRBJ1-2, with D perhaps TRBD1 (6 bases). V lost 3 bases and J lost 4, with 12 bases in between. The CDR3 is 14 amino acids. Germline-derived CDR1 and CDR2 are WNHNN and SYGVQD (reference sequence). CDR3 sequence reads: CASSDDRQPYGYTF. In DNA, the CDR3 is TGCGCCAGCAGTGATGACAGGCAGCCCTATGGCTACACCTTC.

The rearrangement uses TRBV10-2 and TRBJ2-3; D is uncertain. V lost 6 bases and J lost 3, with 10 bases in between. Germline V gene sequence: CDR1 WSHSY, CDR2 SAAADI. This CDR3 is built from 13 residues. The CDR3 DNA reads as TGCGCCAGCAGCGGCCCAGAGACAGATACGCAGTATTTT. It encodes CASSGPETDTQYF.

V gene TRBV20-1 combines with J gene TRBJ2-3; weak D call: TRBD2 (5 bases). The germline CDR1 and CDR2 sequences are DFQATT and SNEGSKA (reference sequence). Trimming stripped 3 bases from V and 3 bases from J, with 7 bases between. The CDR3 covers 12 residues. The CDR3 loop is CSASGSTDTQYF. The CDR3 nucleotides read TGCAGTGCTAGTGGGAGTACAGATACGCAGTATTTT.

The genes are TRBV9 and TRBJ1-2, with D tentatively TRBD1 (6 bases). The CDR3 sequence is 14 residues long. Trimming cost V 4 bases and J 7 bases, with 17 bases left between them. Germline V gene data show CDR1 as SGDLS and CDR2 as YYNGEE. DNA of the CDR3: TGTGCCAGCAGCCTCTTGGGCAGGGGATCTGGCTACACCTTC. Residues: CASSLLGRGSGYTF. The variable domain in full, with the rest retrieved from reference TRBV9 and TRBJ1-2, is DSGVTQTPKHLITATGQRVTLRCSPRSGDLSVYWYQQSLDQGLQFLIQYYNGEERAKGNILERFSAQQFPDLHSELNLSSLELGDSALYFCASSLLGRGSGYTFGSGTRLTVV.

The gene calls are TRBV7-2 and TRBJ2-3; 11 bases line up with TRBD2. The germline V gene encodes CDR1 SGHTA and CDR2 FQGNSA. The CDR3 sequence is 16 residues long. The V gene end was trimmed by 5 bases and the J gene end by 4 bases; junction bases not matched to a gene: 8. The CDR3 spells CASSPTSGRVADTQYF. In DNA, the CDR3 is TGTGCCAGCAGCCCAACTAGCGGGAGAGTCGCAGATACGCAGTATTTT.

In regard to this clone: This likely comes from a read error, as the CDR3 has no conserved phenylalanine or tryptophan at its end. The DNA is omitted, as the CDR3 cannot be located on it reliably, and the CDR3 follows TCRdb's listing. This chain uses TRBV12-3 or TRBV12-4 with TRBJ2-7. The CDR3 spans 12 amino acids, including both terminal residues. Here the CDR3 reads CASSLGRGAPAL.